Each of the 12 T cell receptor beta chains below was sequenced from the same sample in a study of cytomegalovirus exposure and HLA in healthy donors. PCR used 60 Vbeta primers and 13 Jbeta primers. Profiling relied on immunoSEQ multiplex PCR, and the TCRdb table lists in-frame clones only, not all of them. The sample has 100,000 to 150,000 clones; 83% are singletons. Sequenced input: PBMCs. These receptors were taken from a woman aged 40 to 55 in good health and CMV-seropositive.

This chain uses TRBV7-3 with TRBJ2-1; the D gene is possibly TRBD1 (6 bases). Germline V gene lookup returns CDR1 SGHTA and CDR2 FQGTGA. CDR3 length: 13 residues. Trimming removed 6 bases from V and 4 bases from J, with 10 bases in between. The CDR3 DNA follows: TGTGCCAGCAGTTCCGGACAGTACAATGAGCAGTTCTTC. Amino acids: CASSSGQYNEQFF.

This clone has only one observation. The chain carries TRBV7-9 and TRBJ2-7, with D unresolved. CDR1 is SEHNR and CDR2 is FQNEAQ in the germline V gene (reference sequence). The V and J ends lost 4 bases and 4 bases respectively, with 14 bases between them. The CDR3 covers 14 residues. DNA for the CDR3: TGTGCCAGCAGCTCTACGCGAACAGAGTACGAGCAGTACTTC. Amino acids: CASSSTRTEYEQYF.

The genes are TRBV9 and TRBJ1-2; 11 nucleotides align to TRBD1. The germline V gene has CDR1 SGDLS and CDR2 YYNGEE. J gave up 6 bases and V 4 bases, and 5 bases lay outside the gene matches. CDR3 size: 14 residues. CDR3 protein: CASSLDRGLDGYTF. CDR3 DNA: TGTGCCAGCAGCTTGGACAGGGGGCTTGATGGCTACACCTTC.

This clone was counted only a few times. The genes are TRBV6-5 and TRBJ2-1; 12 positions agree with TRBD2. Germline-derived CDR1 and CDR2 are MNHEY and SVGAGI. V lost 2 bases and J lost 7; bases outside the gene matches: 3. The CDR3 is 15 amino acids. The CDR3 DNA follows: TGTGCCAGCAGTTACCTAGCGGGAGGGAAGAATGAGCAGTTCTTC. This gives the protein CASSYLAGGKNEQFF.

Comment on this clone: It is likely a read error, because the conserved phenylalanine at the end of the CDR3 is missing. This chain uses TRBV29-1 with TRBJ1-1; no firm D call. V lost 7 bases, J lost 1 base, and 13 bases lay in between. The CDR3 totals 13 residues. Germline V gene sequence: CDR1 SQVTM, CDR2 ANQGSEA. The CDR3 DNA follows: TGCAGCGGTTGTGTGAGGAAGAACACTGAAGCTTTCCTT. This encodes CSGCVRKNTEAFL.

This clone was found a few times. This sequence joins TRBV7-8 and TRBJ1-4; 11 bases match TRBD1. The CDR3 has 16 residues. V dropped 5 bases and J dropped 3; count of bases not matched to a gene: 5. In germline, CDR1 is SGHVS, CDR2 FQNEAQ. CDR3 nucleotides: TGTGCCAGCAGCAGGACAGGGGGCGCGTCTAATGAAAAACTGTTTTTT. It codes for CASSRTGGASNEKLFF.

The chain has TRBV29-1 and TRBJ2-2; TRBD1 matches 7 bases. The germline CDR1 and CDR2 sequences are SQVTM and ANQGSEA. The junction had 8 bases not matched to a gene; V was cut back by 3 bases and J by 4 bases. There are 15 residues in the CDR3. The CDR3 sequence: CSVDKEAGGTGELFF. The CDR3 nucleotides read TGCAGCGTTGATAAGGAAGCAGGGGGCACCGGGGAGCTGTTTTTT.

This chain connects TRBV9 to TRBJ1-4; D perhaps matches TRBD1 (6 bases). The V and J ends lost 0 bases and 12 bases respectively, with 15 bases between them. From germline, CDR1 is SGDLS and CDR2 YYNGEE. The CDR3 is 14 amino acids. The CDR3 loop is CASSVDFRGFELFF. The CDR3 nucleotides read TGTGCCAGCAGCGTAGACTTCAGGGGATTCGAACTGTTTTTT.

J is TRBJ1-4 and V is TRBV7-2, with TRBD1 matching over 8 bases. This CDR3 has 16 residues. After removal of 3 bases from V and 2 bases from J, the junction contained 5 bases not matched to a gene. Looked up from germline, CDR1 is SGHTA and CDR2 is FQGNSA. DNA of the CDR3: TGTGCCAGCAGCTTGGCAGGGGGCCTGACTAATGAAAAACTGTTTTTT. Encoded protein: CASSLAGGLTNEKLFF.

This clone appeared a few times. The rearrangement joins TRBV5-1 to TRBJ2-7; maybe TRBD1 (6 bases). Trimming shortened V by 4 bases and J by 6 bases, and 8 bases separated the two germline ends. The CDR3 covers 11 residues. Per germline, CDR1 SGHRS and CDR2 YFSETQ. The DNA of the CDR3 is TGCGCCAGCAGCCGAGGGGGCGAGCAGTACTTC. Its translation: CASSRGGEQYF.

This sequence joins TRBV6-1 and TRBJ1-2; 10 bases agree with TRBD1. Unmatched junction bases numbered 8, after V lost 6 bases and J lost 4 bases. Germline V lookup: CDR1 MNHNS, CDR2 SASEGT. The CDR3 length is 15 residues. This chain's CDR3 is CASSRDRGPTYGYTF. In DNA, the CDR3 is TGTGCCAGCAGCCGCGACAGGGGGCCGACCTATGGCTACACCTTC.

This clone occurred a few times. The genes are TRBV2 and TRBJ2-7; 10 nucleotides line up with TRBD1. V was pared by 7 bases and J by 1 base, with 10 bases of the junction left unmatched. The germline V gene encodes CDR1 SNHLY and CDR2 FYNNEI. This CDR3 is built from 16 residues. The CDR3 region is CASTGTGAQKSYEQYF. In DNA form, the CDR3 reads TGTGCCAGCACCGGGACAGGGGCCCAGAAATCCTACGAGCAGTACTTC.